The source of this T cell receptor beta chain is a study of blood T cell repertoires in COVID-19. Original processing notes: Reference gene primers were amplified, and this amplification served to estimate nucleated cell counts. Profiled with immunoSEQ multiplex PCR; TCRdb holds only in-frame clones, not every one. V and J calls and clone size follow that table, whereas D and trimming were derived from the DNA. The table records fewer than 85,000 clones, around 76% of them present only once. The V gene lost 0 bases and the J gene lost 4 bases, with 7 bases spanning the gap. The CDR3 runs 13 residues. Looked up from germline, CDR1 is SGHRS and CDR2 is YFSETQ.

The chain employs TRBV5-1 and TRBJ1-1; no clear D gene. The receptor comes from an elderly woman with active or convalescent COVID-19. Sequencing was carried out using peripheral blood. The CDR3 sequence is CASSLDIGTEAFF. CDR3 sequence (DNA): TGCGCCAGCAGCTTGGACATTGGCACTGAAGCTTTCTTT.